This entry lists 20 T cell receptor beta chains sequenced from one sample in a study of cytomegalovirus exposure and HLA in healthy donors. Use of 60 Vbeta and 13 Jbeta primers characterized the PCR. TCRdb's table, derived via immunoSEQ multiplex PCR, lists solely in-frame clones and lacks some. The table shows nearly 300,000 clones, with 75% to 90% occurring only once. Sequencing was carried out using PBMCs. Receptor source: a man aged 40-55 years in good health and CMV-seropositive.

The chain recombines TRBV4-1 with TRBJ2-2, with TRBD2 identical over 12 bases. The CDR3 is 18 amino acids. V trimming: 0 bases; J trimming: 6 bases; junction bases outside the gene matches: 8. Germline-derived CDR1 and CDR2 are MGHRA and YSYEKL. The CDR3 sequence is CASSQDGLAGPGPGELFF. The CDR3 region has the DNA TGCGCCAGCAGCCAAGATGGACTAGCGGGACCCGGGCCCGGGGAGCTGTTTTTT.

A few counts support this clone. The V gene is TRBV27, the J gene TRBJ2-3; 9 bases align to TRBD2. The germline V gene encodes CDR1 MNHEY and CDR2 SMNVEV (reference sequence). The J segment lost 4 bases and the V segment lost 6 bases, leaving 14 bases of the junction unmatched. This CDR3 is built from 17 residues. The CDR3: CASSGTLSGRGSDTQYF. CDR3 DNA: TGTGCCAGCAGCGGGACCCTTAGCGGGAGAGGATCAGATACGCAGTATTTT.

This chain links TRBV5-1 with TRBJ1-1, with TRBD1 matching over 9 bases. With V trimmed by 0 bases and J by 2 bases, 5 bases remained unmatched. CDR1 and CDR2 from the germline V gene are SGHRS and YFSETQ. The CDR3 loop spans 16 amino acids. The CDR3 DNA reads as TGCGCCAGCAGCTTGGCCCGGGGACAGGGAAACACTGAAGCTTTCTTT. As protein: CASSLARGQGNTEAFF. Full variable domain (rest looked up from reference TRBV5-1 and TRBJ1-1): KAGVTQTPRYLIKTRGQQVTLSCSPISGHRSVSWYQQTPGQGLQFLFEYFSETQRNKGNFPGRFSGRQFSNSRSEMNVSTLELGDSALYLCASSLARGQGNTEAFFGQGTRLTVV.

The chain is built from TRBV7-9 and TRBJ2-1; D gene uncertain. This CDR3 is 16 amino acids long. The V gene's germline CDR1 is SEHNR and CDR2 FQNEAQ (reference sequence). Trimming stripped 5 bases from V and 8 bases from J, with 22 bases between. The CDR3 protein is CASSPGLVIVGDEQFF. DNA of the CDR3: TGTGCCAGCAGCCCGGGTCTAGTGATCGTAGGAGATGAGCAGTTCTTC.

V usage is TRBV4-1 and J usage is TRBJ2-1; the D gene is possibly TRBD2 (6 bases). V was shortened by 0 bases and J by 6 bases, with 12 bases between the two germline ends. The germline CDR1 and CDR2 sequences are MGHRA and YSYEKL. This CDR3 is 15 amino acids long. CDR3 sequence: CASSQDGRGGNEQFF. CDR3 DNA: TGCGCCAGCAGCCAAGATGGGCGGGGAGGCAATGAGCAGTTCTTC.

The chain employs TRBV28 and TRBJ2-1; a weak D match, TRBD2 (5 bases). The V and J ends lost 4 bases and 4 bases respectively, with 8 bases between them. CDR1 MDHEN and CDR2 SYDVKM come from the germline V gene. CDR3 size: 13 residues. CDR3 loop: CASSYGLYNEQFF. In DNA form, the CDR3 reads TGTGCCAGCAGTTACGGACTGTACAATGAGCAGTTCTTC.

The V and J genes are TRBV15 and TRBJ2-1; no firm D call. CDR3 length: 13 amino acids. CDR1 and CDR2 from the germline V gene are LNHNV and YYDKDF (reference sequence). The ends were cut back, 3 bases at V and 4 bases at J, with 7 bases in the middle. CDR3 protein: CATSSDTYNEQFF. The CDR3 region has the DNA TGTGCCACCAGCAGCGACACGTACAATGAGCAGTTCTTC.

The chain has TRBV7-9 and TRBJ2-5, with 7 nucleotides matching TRBD2. The CDR3 runs 14 residues. V lost 0 bases and J lost 4; bases outside the gene matches: 2. The germline CDR1 and CDR2 sequences are SEHNR and FQNEAQ (reference sequence). CDR3 sequence: CASSLAREGETQYF. CDR3 bases: TGTGCCAGCAGCTTAGCCAGGGAGGGAGAGACCCAGTACTTC.

The chain links TRBV28 to TRBJ2-7, with TRBD1 matching over 9 bases. Germline V CDR1 and CDR2: MDHEN, SYDVKM. V trimming: 5 bases; J trimming: 0 bases; junction bases outside the gene matches: 14. The CDR3 has 18 residues. CDR3 nucleotide sequence: TGTGCCAGCAGTCCCGTTAGGGGACAGGGAACCCTCTCCTACGAGCAGTACTTC. Translated, it gives CASSPVRGQGTLSYEQYF. The full variable domain, rest sourced from reference TRBV28 and TRBJ2-7, is DVKVTQSSRYLVKRTGEKVFLECVQDMDHENMFWYRQDPGLGLRLIYFSYDVKMKEKGDIPEGYSVSREKKERFSLILESASTNQTSMYLCASSPVRGQGTLSYEQYFGPGTRLTVT.

Of note for this clone: At the DNA level, this CDR3 is encoded by other sequences in the same sample as well. The chain has TRBV9 and TRBJ2-7, with D possibly being TRBD2 (6 bases). The CDR3 totals 14 residues. V gave up 4 bases and J gave up 2 bases, with 13 bases separating them. Germline assignment: CDR1 SGDLS and CDR2 YYNGEE. The CDR3 spells CASSPRAGPYEQYF. In nucleotides, the CDR3 is TGTGCCAGCAGCCCCCGTGCGGGGCCCTACGAGCAGTACTTC.

The chain is built from TRBV19 and TRBJ2-6; a possible D gene is TRBD2 (6 bases). This CDR3 has 15 amino acids. V lost 10 bases and J 4 bases, leaving 17 bases between the germline ends. The germline V gene encodes CDR1 LNHDA and CDR2 SQIVND (reference sequence). Written as DNA, the CDR3 is TGTGCCACCTCCCGGGGGTGGGGGGGGGCCAACGTCCTGACTTTC. It encodes CATSRGWGGANVLTF.

Of note for this clone: This CDR3 is also generated by other DNA sequences in the sample. The J gene is TRBJ2-5, the V gene TRBV27; D uncertain. Trimming pared 0 bases from V and 4 bases from J, leaving 6 bases between. This CDR3 spans 13 amino acids. Germline values: CDR1 MNHEY, CDR2 SMNVEV (reference sequence). CDR3 coding DNA: TGTGCCAGCAGTTTATCAACCGGAGAGACCCAGTACTTC. This gives the protein CASSLSTGETQYF.

This rearrangement joins TRBV27 to TRBJ1-4; TRBD1 is a possible D gene (6 bases). From germline, CDR1 is MNHEY and CDR2 SMNVEV (reference sequence). This CDR3 is 16 amino acids long. Trimming left V 5 bases short and J 8 bases short, with 21 bases between. The CDR3 DNA reads TGTGCCAGCAGTCCCCCGGGGGGCACGTTATTCGAAAAACTGTTTTTT. Its protein is CASSPPGGTLFEKLFF.

The chain carries TRBV5-8 and TRBJ2-2; 10 bases fit TRBD1. Germline V lookup: CDR1 SGHTS, CDR2 YDEGEE. The V and J ends lost 0 bases and 5 bases, in that order; junction bases with no gene match: 4. The CDR3 has 16 amino acids. CDR3 loop: CASSLGQGALTGELFF. CDR3 DNA: TGTGCCAGCAGCTTGGGACAGGGGGCGCTAACCGGGGAGCTGTTTTTT.

This chain links TRBV19 with TRBJ2-1; 7 bases are a match to TRBD2. The J segment lost 2 bases and the V segment lost 5 bases, leaving 6 bases of the junction unmatched. The germline CDR1 and CDR2 sequences are LNHDA and SQIVND (reference sequence). The length of the CDR3 is 15 residues. The DNA for the CDR3 is TGTGCCAGTAGTTCCGGGACTAAAACCTACAATGAGCAGTTCTTC. This sequence encodes CASSSGTKTYNEQFF.

The V gene is TRBV19, the J gene TRBJ2-1; D is possibly TRBD2 (6 bases). Trimming removed 7 bases from V and 3 bases from J, with 10 bases in between. This CDR3 region has 13 residues. CDR1 and CDR2 (germline): LNHDA, SQIVND (reference sequence). CDR3 protein: CASTRGIYNEQFF. CDR3 sequence (DNA): TGTGCCAGTACGCGGGGCATCTACAATGAGCAGTTCTTC.

This chain joins TRBV4-1 and TRBJ2-5; 8 bases map to TRBD2. The J call is in doubt because the DNA end fits TRBJ2-7 better. The CDR3 length is 16 residues. CDR1 and CDR2 (germline): MGHRA, YSYEKL. CDR3 loop: CASSQNPSGYSYEQYF. The CDR3 DNA sequence: TGCGCCAGCAGCCAAAACCCTAGCGGGTACTCCTACGAGCAGTACTTC.

The rearrangement uses TRBV11-1 and TRBJ2-7; D possibly corresponds to TRBD1 (6 bases). V dropped 3 bases and J dropped 3 bases, with 15 bases sitting between them. CDR1 is SGHAT and CDR2 is FQDESV in the germline V gene (reference sequence). CDR3 size: 15 residues. DNA for the CDR3: TGTGCCAGCAGCTTCACAGGGTTGACGCACTACGAGCAGTACTTC. This encodes CASSFTGLTHYEQYF.

The genes are TRBV5-1 and TRBJ1-6; weak D call: TRBD1 (5 bases). Between the trimmed V and J ends, which lost 4 bases and 5 bases, there was a span of 10 bases. Looked up from germline, CDR1 is SGHRS and CDR2 is YFSETQ. CDR3 size: 14 residues. The CDR3 coding sequence is TGCGCCAGCAGCCCGACAGAAAATAATTCACCCCTCCACTTT. Amino acid sequence: CASSPTENNSPLHF. Together with reference TRBV5-1 and TRBJ1-6, the CDR3 gives the full variable domain: KAGVTQTPRYLIKTRGQQVTLSCSPISGHRSVSWYQQTPGQGLQFLFEYFSETQRNKGNFPGRFSGRQFSNSRSEMNVSTLELGDSALYLCASSPTENNSPLHFGNGTRLTVT.

The V call is TRBV6-5, the J call TRBJ1-1, with D perhaps TRBD1 (5 bases). Trimming took off 2 bases at V and 6 bases at J, with 10 bases between the two ends. CDR1 is MNHEY, CDR2 SVGAGI, per germline. The CDR3 runs to 13 residues. The CDR3 here is CASSYAAGPEAFF. The CDR3 nucleotides are TGTGCCAGCAGTTACGCTGCAGGGCCTGAAGCTTTCTTT.